The clone carrying this T cell receptor beta chain was counted a few times. This specimen comes from a study of T cell repertoires in cytomegalovirus infection. Study summary: Matching HLA type, along with CMV infection, was indicated by public TCR beta signatures.

The V end lost 0 bases, the J end lost 7 bases, and 13 bases lay between the germline ends. CDR3 length: 15 residues. CDR1 and CDR2 (germline): SNHLY, FYNNEI. TCRdb re-derived calls from the reads in MiXCR, one entry per CDR3 protein. Among 560,000 or so distinct CDR3 sequences listed, about 17% were seen once. Sample: CD8+ T cells from PBMCs. The chain joins TRBV2 to TRBJ2-1, with TRBD2 as a possible D gene (6 bases). This sequence was found in a human donor in good health (CMV status not recorded). Some clones in this sample may be carry-over from other donors' samples. CDR3 region: CASSEAPTGVNEQFF. The CDR3 nucleotides read TGTGCCAGCAGTGAAGCGCCTACGGGGGTGAATGAGCAGTTCTTC.